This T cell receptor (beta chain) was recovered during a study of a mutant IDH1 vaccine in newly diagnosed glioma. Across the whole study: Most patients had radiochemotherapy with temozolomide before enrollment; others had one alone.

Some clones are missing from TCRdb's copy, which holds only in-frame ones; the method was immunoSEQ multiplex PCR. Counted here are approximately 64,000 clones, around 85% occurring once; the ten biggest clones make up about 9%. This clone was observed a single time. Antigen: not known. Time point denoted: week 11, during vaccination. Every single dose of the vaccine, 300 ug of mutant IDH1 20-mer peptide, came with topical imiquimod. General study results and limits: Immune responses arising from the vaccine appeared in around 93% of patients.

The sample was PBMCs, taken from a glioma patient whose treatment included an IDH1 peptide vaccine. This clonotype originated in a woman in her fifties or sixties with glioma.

The CDR3 DNA follows: TGTGCCAGCTCACCCCGTCGGTATGATGGCTACACCTTC. Translated, it gives CASSPRRYDGYTF. This chain joins TRBV18 and TRBJ1-2; D unclear. Germline V lookup: CDR1 KGHSH, CDR2 LQKENI. V lost 3 bases and J lost 6, with 11 bases in between. There are 13 residues in the CDR3.